The following is a TCR beta chain sequence with its context. The sample is drawn from a study of T cells in Graves' hyperthyroidism and ophthalmopathy. There were TCR beta CDR3 regions amplified from RNA transcripts. TCR CDR3 regions were first amplified by RT-PCR with HTBI primers. MiXCR was run by TCRdb on the multiplex PCR reads, yielding one entry per CDR3 protein. The repertoire holds a few hundred thousand distinct CDR3 sequences, with about half as singletons. This TCR was recovered from an adult woman with Graves' disease, either hyperthyroidism or ophthalmopathy (not recorded which). Sequenced input: peripheral blood or thyroid tissue (not recorded which).

CDR3 sequence: CASSLVGGRVTGELFF. The CDR3 nucleotides read TGTGCCAGCAGCTTAGTAGGGGGCAGGGTCACCGGGGAGCTGTTTTTT. V usage is TRBV7-9 and J usage is TRBJ2-2, with TRBD1 matching over 7 bases. CDR1 and CDR2 from the germline V gene are SEHNR and FQNEAQ (reference sequence). CDR3 length: 16 amino acids. J lost 4 bases, V lost 1 base, and 6 bases had no gene match.